The 23 T cell receptor beta chains below come from one sample, sequenced in a study of T cell changes during pregnancy in multiple sclerosis. Assay used: immunoSEQ multiplex PCR; TCRdb lists only in-frame clones, some missing. The table lists tens of thousands of clones, 80% to 95% of them singletons. Sequencing was performed on CD4+ T cells from peripheral blood mononuclear cells, taken in the third trimester of pregnancy. These receptors were collected from a female donor with multiple sclerosis, enrolled in a pregnancy study.

The V and J genes are TRBV6-5 and TRBJ1-6; TRBD1 is a possible D gene (5 bases). The CDR3 is 12 residues long. Germline lookup yields CDR1 MNHEY and CDR2 SVGAGI. V lost 6 bases to trimming and J lost 7 bases, with 7 bases between them. The CDR3 is CASSQGNSPLHF. The CDR3 DNA reads as TGTGCCAGCAGCCAGGGAAATTCACCCCTCCACTTT.

The V call is TRBV7-6, the J call TRBJ2-5; D is possibly TRBD2 (5 bases). The germline V gene encodes CDR1 SGHVS and CDR2 FNYEAQ. CDR3 length: 13 residues. The germline V and J ends were trimmed by 2 bases and 5 bases, with 9 bases remaining between them. The CDR3 sequence: CASSLSPGETQYF. The CDR3 coding sequence is TGTGCCAGCAGCTTATCCCCGGGGGAGACCCAGTACTTC.

The V and J genes are TRBV5-6 and TRBJ2-7, with D tentatively TRBD2 (6 bases). Germline assignment: CDR1 SGHDT and CDR2 YYEEEE. CDR3 length equals 14 residues. Trimming removed 0 bases at V and 4 bases at J, with 11 bases between. CDR3 region: CASSLAGSGYEQYF. DNA of the CDR3: TGTGCCAGCAGCTTGGCTGGTAGCGGTTACGAGCAGTACTTC.

The J gene is TRBJ1-1, the V gene TRBV28, with D perhaps TRBD1 (6 bases). The CDR3 has 12 amino acids. Germline-derived CDR1 and CDR2 are MDHEN and SYDVKM. The V end lost 6 bases, the J end lost 11 bases, and 16 bases lay between the germline ends. The CDR3 loop is CASRLPTGWAFF. CDR3 sequence (DNA): TGTGCCAGCAGACTGCCCACAGGGTGGGCTTTCTTT.

J is TRBJ1-3 and V is TRBV28, with 7 bases that match TRBD1. CDR1 and CDR2 from the germline V gene are MDHEN and SYDVKM. J was trimmed by 0 bases and V by 6 bases; bases with no gene match: 8. The CDR3 totals 16 residues. The CDR3 sequence: CASRPWTGSSGNTIYF. The CDR3 DNA follows: TGTGCCAGCAGACCCTGGACAGGAAGCTCTGGAAACACCATATATTTT.

This sequence joins TRBV25-1 and TRBJ2-7; D is unresolved. Germline V gene data show CDR1 as MGHDK and CDR2 as SYGVNS. The CDR3 runs to 15 residues. Trimming shortened V by 4 bases and J by 1 base, and 14 bases separated the two germline ends. CDR3 sequence: CASSATFTGSYEQYF. The CDR3 DNA reads as TGTGCCAGCAGTGCAACCTTCACCGGGTCCTACGAGCAGTACTTC.

V and J are TRBV7-8 and TRBJ2-2; possibly TRBD1 for D (6 bases). V dropped 8 bases and J dropped 6 bases, with 16 bases sitting between them. This CDR3 comprises 14 residues. The germline CDR1 and CDR2 sequences are SGHVS and FQNEAQ. Here the CDR3 DNA reads TGTGCCAGCCAAGCAACAGGGTATTCCGGGGAGCTGTTTTTT. It encodes CASQATGYSGELFF.

This sequence joins TRBV28 and TRBJ2-2, with TRBD1 matching over 8 bases. CDR3 length: 15 amino acids. Trimming cost V 6 bases and J 3 bases; bases outside gene matches: 6. CDR1 MDHEN and CDR2 SYDVKM come from the germline V gene. CDR3 sequence: CASRTAGQDTGELFF. The CDR3 DNA is TGTGCCAGCAGGACCGCGGGACAGGACACCGGGGAGCTGTTTTTT.

The rearrangement joins TRBV5-1 to TRBJ2-3; 7 positions agree with TRBD2. The CDR3 has 15 residues. Germline V gene data show CDR1 as SGHRS and CDR2 as YFSETQ. V was clipped by 4 bases and J by 1 base; unmatched bases: 6. The CDR3 DNA is TGCGCCAGCAGCGAACTAGCGACACGCACAGATACGCAGTATTTT. This codes for CASSELATRTDTQYF. Full variable domain (rest looked up from reference TRBV5-1 and TRBJ2-3): KAGVTQTPRYLIKTRGQQVTLSCSPISGHRSVSWYQQTPGQGLQFLFEYFSETQRNKGNFPGRFSGRQFSNSRSEMNVSTLELGDSALYLCASSELATRTDTQYFGPGTRLTVL.

The CDR3 DNA follows: TGTGCCAGCAGTTTCGTCTATATCGGACAGGGGTCCTACGAGCAGTACTTC. Amino acids: CASSFVYIGQGSYEQYF. The V and J genes are TRBV28 and TRBJ2-7; TRBD1 matches 9 bases. The CDR3 consists of 17 residues. The germline gives CDR1 MDHEN, CDR2 SYDVKM. Trimming at V came to 3 bases and at J to 1 base, leaving 10 bases not matched to a gene.

V is TRBV4-1 and J is TRBJ2-7; TRBD1 aligns across 9 bases. CDR1 is MGHRA and CDR2 is YSYEKL in the germline V gene. J was trimmed by 1 base and V by 2 bases; bases with no gene match: 6. This CDR3 comprises 16 residues. CDR3 in DNA: TGCGCCAGCAGCCAATTCCCGGGACAGGGATCCTACGAGCAGTACTTC. This sequence encodes CASSQFPGQGSYEQYF.

The J gene is TRBJ1-3, the V gene TRBV7-8; weak D call: TRBD1 (6 bases). Germline values: CDR1 SGHVS, CDR2 FQNEAQ. This CDR3 region has 17 residues. V was cut by 4 bases and J by 0 bases, with 16 bases left in between. The CDR3 loop is CASSSLGGPPSGNTIYF. The CDR3 region has the DNA TGTGCCAGCAGCTCTCTTGGGGGCCCTCCCTCTGGAAACACCATATATTTT.

In its sample, this clone is medium-sized. This rearrangement joins TRBV5-6 to TRBJ2-7; TRBD2 agrees at 8 bases. CDR1 SGHDT and CDR2 YYEEEE come from the germline V gene. V trimming: 4 bases; J trimming: 4 bases; junction bases outside the gene matches: 4. This CDR3 has 13 amino acids. CDR3 in amino acids: CASSLGGGYEQYF. In nucleotides, the CDR3 is TGTGCCAGCAGCCTCGGGGGGGGGTACGAGCAGTACTTC.

V is TRBV28 and J is TRBJ1-5; D not certain. The CDR3 is 12 residues long. Per the germline V gene, CDR1 is MDHEN and CDR2 is SYDVKM. Trimming took 7 bases from V and 3 from J, leaving 7 bases between them. This chain's CDR3 is CASTDINQPQHF. The CDR3 region has the DNA TGTGCCAGCACCGACATCAATCAGCCCCAGCATTTT.

This clone was seen just once. The DNA is left out, because the CDR3 cannot be placed on it with certainty; the CDR3 is given as TCRdb lists it. This chain joins TRBV4-1 and TRBJ1-2. The CDR3 is 15 residues long, ends included. Germline V gives CDR1 MGHRA, CDR2 YSYEKL. The CDR3 region is CASSQFFGGMVGYTF.

Remarks on this clone: The sample carries other DNA sequences with the same CDR3. This chain uses TRBV5-1 with TRBJ2-7; D perhaps matches TRBD2 (5 bases). From germline, CDR1 is SGHRS and CDR2 YFSETQ. Trimming took 1 base from V and 0 from J, leaving 8 bases between them. The CDR3 covers 14 residues. The CDR3 nucleotides are TGCGCCAGCAGCTTGAGCGGATCCTCCTACGAGCAGTACTTC. This gives the protein CASSLSGSSYEQYF. The full variable domain, completed using reference TRBV5-1 and TRBJ2-7, is KAGVTQTPRYLIKTRGQQVTLSCSPISGHRSVSWYQQTPGQGLQFLFEYFSETQRNKGNFPGRFSGRQFSNSRSEMNVSTLELGDSALYLCASSLSGSSYEQYFGPGTRLTVT.

V and J are TRBV18 and TRBJ2-3; 7 positions agree with TRBD2. Germline trimming cut 3 bases from V and 2 bases from J; bases unmatched to any gene: 8. Germline CDR1 and CDR2: KGHSH and LQKENI. This CDR3 has 16 amino acids. This CDR3 reads CASSPRPSGITDTQYF. As DNA, the CDR3 is TGTGCCAGCTCACCCCGGCCTAGCGGAATCACAGATACGCAGTATTTT.

The V and J genes are TRBV19 and TRBJ2-7; 9 bases match TRBD1. V was clipped by 5 bases and J by 5 bases; unmatched bases: 4. The CDR3 totals 13 residues. Germline values: CDR1 LNHDA, CDR2 SQIVND (reference sequence). The CDR3 region is CASSRDRVNEQYF. The CDR3 nucleotides are TGTGCCAGTAGTCGGGACAGGGTCAACGAGCAGTACTTC. Drawing the rest from reference TRBV19 and TRBJ2-7, the complete variable domain is DGGITQSPKYLFRKEGQNVTLSCEQNLNHDAMYWYRQDPGQGLRLIYYSQIVNDFQKGDIAEGYSVSREKKESFPLTVTSAQKNPTAFYLCASSRDRVNEQYFGPGTRLTVT.

This chain uses TRBV9 with TRBJ2-1; 8 bases are a match to TRBD2. The V segment lost 0 bases and the J segment 5 bases; nucleotides outside the gene matches: 4. This CDR3 comprises 15 residues. Germline V gene lookup returns CDR1 SGDLS and CDR2 YYNGEE. CDR3 coding DNA: TGTGCCAGCAGCGTAGGTTTAGCGGGGAACAATGAGCAGTTCTTC. Translation gives CASSVGLAGNNEQFF.

The J gene is TRBJ2-5, the V gene TRBV9; 10 nucleotides line up with TRBD2. There are 16 residues in the CDR3. Germline V lookup: CDR1 SGDLS, CDR2 YYNGEE. V was pared by 0 bases and J by 2 bases, with 4 bases of the junction left unmatched. DNA of the CDR3: TGTGCCAGCAGCGTAGGCCCAGCGGGAGGGCAAGAGACCCAGTACTTC. Protein sequence: CASSVGPAGGQETQYF.

The V gene is TRBV5-4, the J gene TRBJ1-4, with TRBD1 matching 7 bases. Germline V lookup: CDR1 SGHNT, CDR2 YYREEE (reference sequence). CDR3 length: 16 residues. V lost 4 bases, J lost 2 bases, and 8 bases stayed unmatched. CDR3 region: CASSERQGLTNEKLFF. The CDR3 DNA is TGTGCCAGCAGCGAGCGACAGGGTTTGACTAATGAAAAACTGTTTTTT.

This rearrangement joins TRBV27 to TRBJ2-7; D might be TRBD1 (6 bases). The CDR3 contains 15 residues. V was shortened by 0 bases and J by 6 bases, with 15 bases between the two germline ends. Germline V gives CDR1 MNHEY, CDR2 SMNVEV (reference sequence). This chain's CDR3 is CASSLSGAPTAEQYF. Here the CDR3 DNA reads TGTGCCAGCAGTTTATCGGGGGCTCCGACTGCCGAGCAGTACTTC.

This chain uses TRBV29-1 with TRBJ2-5; 11 nucleotides match TRBD2. Germline V gene data show CDR1 as SQVTM and CDR2 as ANQGSEA. V dropped 7 bases and J dropped 1; count of bases not matched to a gene: 5. This CDR3 has 14 residues. The CDR3 DNA reads as TGCAGCGCTTTTAGCGGGAGGGCCCAAGAGACCCAGTACTTC. Translating gives CSAFSGRAQETQYF.